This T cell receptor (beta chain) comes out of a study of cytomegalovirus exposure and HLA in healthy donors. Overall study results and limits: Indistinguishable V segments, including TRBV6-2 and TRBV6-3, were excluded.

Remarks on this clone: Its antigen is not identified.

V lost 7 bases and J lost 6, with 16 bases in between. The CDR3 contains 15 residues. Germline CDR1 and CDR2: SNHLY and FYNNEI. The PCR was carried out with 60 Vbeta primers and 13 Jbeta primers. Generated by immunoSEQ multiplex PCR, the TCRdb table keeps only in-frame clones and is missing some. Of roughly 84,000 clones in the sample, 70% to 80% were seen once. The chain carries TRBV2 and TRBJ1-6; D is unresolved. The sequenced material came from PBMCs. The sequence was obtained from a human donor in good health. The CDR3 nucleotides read TGTGCCAGCAAGCAAGGGAGTTATCCTAATTCACCCCTCCACTTT. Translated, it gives CASKQGSYPNSPLHF.